The 11 T cell receptor beta chains below were found in one sample sequenced in a study of monozygotic twins with inflammatory bowel disease. Reprocessing the 5' RACE reads, TCRdb reports a single entry for every CDR3 protein and omits DNA. The table gives about 300,000 distinct CDR3 sequences; the top ten clones make up over 5.5% of it. Specimen: blood. Receptors were obtained from a human donor with ulcerative colitis or Crohn's disease, or a healthy co-twin of an affected twin (not recorded which).

The rearrangement uses TRBV6-2 or TRBV6-3 and TRBJ2-7; the TCRdb D gene call, TRBD2, has no DNA to confirm it. The CDR3 spans 15 residues. Germline lookup yields CDR1 MNHEY and CDR2 SVGEGT. The CDR3 protein is CASSSLAQRSYEQYF.

CDR3 sequence reads: CASRPQGNGYTF. The chain joins TRBV7-2 to TRBJ1-2. The length of the CDR3 is 12 residues. Germline V gene lookup returns CDR1 SGHTA and CDR2 FQGNSA. Complete variable domain (other parts from reference TRBV7-2 and TRBJ1-2): GAGVSQSPSNKVTEKGKDVELRCDPISGHTALYWYRQSLGQGLEFLIYFQGNSAPDKSGLPSDRFSAERTGGSVSTLTIQRTQQEDSAVYLCASRPQGNGYTFGSGTRLTVV.

The genes are TRBV15 and TRBJ2-4; lacking DNA, the TRBD1 call made by TCRdb goes unchecked. This CDR3 has 18 amino acids. CDR1 LNHNV and CDR2 YYDKDF come from the germline V gene (reference sequence). The CDR3 sequence is CATSRDLAGAQGKNIQYF.

This chain links TRBV4-2 with TRBJ1-5; TCRdb indicates TRBD1, and absent DNA this call remains unverified. CDR1 is LGHNA and CDR2 is YNFKEQ in the germline V gene. CDR3 length: 17 residues. CDR3 sequence: CASSQPGTAPSNQPQHF.

This CDR3 reads CASSLGAQGYEQYF. The J gene is TRBJ2-7, the V gene TRBV7-3; TCRdb reports TRBD1, a call that lacks DNA to check it against. Germline V gene sequence: CDR1 SGHTA, CDR2 FQGTGA. The CDR3 consists of 14 residues. Complete variable domain (other parts from reference TRBV7-3 and TRBJ2-7): GAGVSQTPSNKVTEKGKYVELRCDPISGHTALYWYRQSLGQGPEFLIYFQGTGAADDSGLPNDRFFAVRPEGSVSTLKIQRTERGDSAVYLCASSLGAQGYEQYFGPGTRLTVT.

The chain recombines TRBV27 with TRBJ2-1; TCRdb returns TRBD2, unconfirmable since there is no DNA. CDR3 length equals 15 residues. Germline values: CDR1 MNHEY, CDR2 SMNVEV (reference sequence). The CDR3 loop reads CASSRRGGALPEQFF.

The chain employs TRBV29-1 and TRBJ2-7; the D gene TCRdb calls, TRBD1, cannot be checked with no DNA. The CDR3 spans 14 residues. Looked up from germline, CDR1 is SQVTM and CDR2 is ANQGSEA. The CDR3 here is CSVLGQGVWDEQYF.

This chain links TRBV7-2 with TRBJ2-7; TCRdb selects TRBD1, and the lack of DNA leaves this call unchecked. Per the germline V gene, CDR1 is SGHTA and CDR2 is FQGNSA. The CDR3 spans 15 residues. CDR3 sequence: CASSLGDRLSYEQYF.

The chain is built from TRBV6-2 or TRBV6-3 and TRBJ2-6. CDR1 and CDR2 from the germline V gene are MNHEY and SVGEGT. This CDR3 has 17 residues. The CDR3 loop reads CASSSNRVLAGANVLTF.

V gene TRBV6-2 or TRBV6-3 combines with J gene TRBJ2-5. Looked up from germline, CDR1 is MNHEY and CDR2 is SVGEGT. There are 14 residues in the CDR3. The CDR3 sequence: CASSPQGIQETQYF.

The genes are TRBV27 and TRBJ2-1; no DNA is available, so the TRBD1 call from TCRdb remains unchecked. CDR3 length: 15 amino acids. Germline V CDR1 and CDR2: MNHEY, SMNVEV (reference sequence). The chain's CDR3 is CASSSLTSRGNEQFF.